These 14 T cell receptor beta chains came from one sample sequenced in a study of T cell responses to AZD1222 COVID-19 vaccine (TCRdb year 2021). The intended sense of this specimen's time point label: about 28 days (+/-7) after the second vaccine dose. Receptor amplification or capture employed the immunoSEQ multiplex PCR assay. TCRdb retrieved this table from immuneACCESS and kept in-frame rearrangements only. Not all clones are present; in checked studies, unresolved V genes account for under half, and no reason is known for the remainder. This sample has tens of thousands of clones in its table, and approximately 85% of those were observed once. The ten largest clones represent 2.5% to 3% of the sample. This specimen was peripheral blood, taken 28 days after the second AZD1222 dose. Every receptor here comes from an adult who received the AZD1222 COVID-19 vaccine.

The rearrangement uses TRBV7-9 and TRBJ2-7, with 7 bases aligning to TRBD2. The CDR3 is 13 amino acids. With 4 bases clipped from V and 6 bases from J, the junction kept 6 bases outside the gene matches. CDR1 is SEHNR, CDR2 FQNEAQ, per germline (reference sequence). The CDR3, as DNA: TGTGCCAGCAGCTCCCAGGGAGGGTTCGAGCAGTACTTC. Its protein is CASSSQGGFEQYF.

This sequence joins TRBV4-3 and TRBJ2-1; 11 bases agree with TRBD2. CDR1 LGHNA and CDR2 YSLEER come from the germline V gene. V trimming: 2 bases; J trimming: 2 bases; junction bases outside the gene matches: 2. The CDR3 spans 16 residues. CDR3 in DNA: TGCGCCAGCAGCCAATTAGCGGGGGGGACCTACAATGAGCAGTTCTTC. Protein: CASSQLAGGTYNEQFF.

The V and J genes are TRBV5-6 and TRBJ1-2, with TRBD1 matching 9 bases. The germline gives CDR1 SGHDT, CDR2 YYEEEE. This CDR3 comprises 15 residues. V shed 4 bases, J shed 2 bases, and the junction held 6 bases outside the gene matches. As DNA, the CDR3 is TGTGCCAGCAGCCCTCTGGGACAGGGCAACTATGGCTACACCTTC. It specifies CASSPLGQGNYGYTF.

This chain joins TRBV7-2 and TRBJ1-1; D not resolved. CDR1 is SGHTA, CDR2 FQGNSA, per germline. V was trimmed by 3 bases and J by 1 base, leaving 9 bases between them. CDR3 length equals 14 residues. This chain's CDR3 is CASSFSEGNTEAFF. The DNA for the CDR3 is TGTGCCAGCAGCTTCTCTGAGGGGAACACTGAAGCTTTCTTT.

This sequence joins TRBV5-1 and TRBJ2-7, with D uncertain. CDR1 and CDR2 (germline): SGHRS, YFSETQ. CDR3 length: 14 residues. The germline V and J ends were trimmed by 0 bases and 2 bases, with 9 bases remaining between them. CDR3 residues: CASSLEAGAYEQYF. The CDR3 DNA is TGCGCCAGCAGCTTGGAGGCAGGAGCCTACGAGCAGTACTTC.

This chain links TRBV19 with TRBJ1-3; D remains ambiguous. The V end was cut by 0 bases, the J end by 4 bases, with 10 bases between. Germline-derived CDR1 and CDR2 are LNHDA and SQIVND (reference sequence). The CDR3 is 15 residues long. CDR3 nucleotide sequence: TGTGCCAGTAGTATAGATCAGACGGGAGGAAACACCATATATTTT. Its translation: CASSIDQTGGNTIYF.

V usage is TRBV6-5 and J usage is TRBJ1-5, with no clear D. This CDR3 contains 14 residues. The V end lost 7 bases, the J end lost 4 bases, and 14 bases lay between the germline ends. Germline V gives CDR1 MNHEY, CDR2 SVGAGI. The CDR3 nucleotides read TGTGCCAGCAAGAGAGAGACCGAAAATCAGCCCCAGCATTTT. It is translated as CASKRETENQPQHF.

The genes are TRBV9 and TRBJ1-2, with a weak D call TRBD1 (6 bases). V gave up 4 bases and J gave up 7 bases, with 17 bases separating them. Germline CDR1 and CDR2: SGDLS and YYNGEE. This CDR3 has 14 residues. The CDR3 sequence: CASSLNTGAIGYTF. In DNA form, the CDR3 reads TGTGCCAGCAGCCTAAATACGGGGGCGATTGGCTACACCTTC.

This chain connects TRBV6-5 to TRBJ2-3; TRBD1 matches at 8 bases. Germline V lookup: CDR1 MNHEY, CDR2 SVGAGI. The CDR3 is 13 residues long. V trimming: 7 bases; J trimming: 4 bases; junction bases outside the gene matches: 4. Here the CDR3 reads CASTQGAPDTQYF. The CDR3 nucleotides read TGTGCCAGCACCCAGGGGGCCCCAGATACGCAGTATTTT.

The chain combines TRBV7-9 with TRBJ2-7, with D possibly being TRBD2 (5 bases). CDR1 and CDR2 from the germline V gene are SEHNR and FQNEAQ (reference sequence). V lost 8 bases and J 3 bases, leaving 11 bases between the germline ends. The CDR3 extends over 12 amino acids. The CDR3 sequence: CASGTLGYEQYF. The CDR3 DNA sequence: TGTGCCAGCGGAACACTAGGCTACGAGCAGTACTTC.

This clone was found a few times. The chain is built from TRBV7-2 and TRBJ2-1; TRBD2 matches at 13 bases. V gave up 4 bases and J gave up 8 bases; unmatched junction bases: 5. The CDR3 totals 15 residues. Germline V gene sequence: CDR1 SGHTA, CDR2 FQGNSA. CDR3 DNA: TGTGCCAGCAGCTCCACTAGCGGGGGGGTAGATGAGCAGTTCTTC. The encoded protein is CASSSTSGGVDEQFF.

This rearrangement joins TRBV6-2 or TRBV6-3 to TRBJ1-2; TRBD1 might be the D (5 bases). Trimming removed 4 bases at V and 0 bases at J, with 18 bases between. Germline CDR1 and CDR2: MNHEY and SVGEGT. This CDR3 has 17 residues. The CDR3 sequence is CASSSGGWGTTNYGYTF. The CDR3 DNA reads TGTGCCAGCAGTTCCGGTGGATGGGGGACTACTAACTATGGCTACACCTTC.

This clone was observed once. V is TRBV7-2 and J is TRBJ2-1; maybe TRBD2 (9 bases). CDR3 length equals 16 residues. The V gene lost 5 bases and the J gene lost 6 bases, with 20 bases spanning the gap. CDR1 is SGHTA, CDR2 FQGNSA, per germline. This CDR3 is CASSPQGAGGRNEQFF. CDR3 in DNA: TGTGCCAGCAGCCCGCAGGGGGCGGGGGGGCGCAATGAGCAGTTCTTC.

This CDR3 is CASSQGSNEKLFF. The CDR3 bases are TGTGCCAGCAGCCAGGGCTCTAATGAAAAACTGTTTTTT. J is TRBJ1-4 and V is TRBV7-9; perhaps TRBD1 as D (5 bases). V shed 5 bases and J shed 3 bases, with 7 bases lying between them. Germline V gene sequence: CDR1 SEHNR, CDR2 FQNEAQ (reference sequence). The CDR3 length is 13 residues.